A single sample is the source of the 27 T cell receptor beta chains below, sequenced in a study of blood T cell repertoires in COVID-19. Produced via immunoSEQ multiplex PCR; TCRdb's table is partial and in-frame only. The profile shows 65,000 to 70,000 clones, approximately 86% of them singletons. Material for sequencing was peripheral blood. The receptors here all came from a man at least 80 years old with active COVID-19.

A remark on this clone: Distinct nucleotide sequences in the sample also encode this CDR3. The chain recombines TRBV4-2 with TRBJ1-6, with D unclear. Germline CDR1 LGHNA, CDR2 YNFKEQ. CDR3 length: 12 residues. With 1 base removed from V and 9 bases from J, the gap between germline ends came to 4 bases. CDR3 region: CASSQGGSPLHF. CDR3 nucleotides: TGTGCCAGCAGCCAAGGAGGTTCACCCCTCCACTTT.

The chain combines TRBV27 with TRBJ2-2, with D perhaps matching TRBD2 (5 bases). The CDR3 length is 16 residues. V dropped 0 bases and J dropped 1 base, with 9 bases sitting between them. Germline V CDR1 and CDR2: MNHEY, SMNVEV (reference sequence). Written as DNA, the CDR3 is TGTGCCAGCAGTTTATCGTTAGCGAGGAACACCGGGGAGCTGTTTTTT. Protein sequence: CASSLSLARNTGELFF.

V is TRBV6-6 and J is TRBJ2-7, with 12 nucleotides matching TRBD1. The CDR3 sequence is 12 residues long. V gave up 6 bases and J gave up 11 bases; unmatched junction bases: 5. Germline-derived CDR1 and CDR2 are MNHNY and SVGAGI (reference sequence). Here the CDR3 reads CASSAGQGAKYF. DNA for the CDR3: TGTGCCAGCAGCGCGGGACAGGGGGCGAAGTACTTC.

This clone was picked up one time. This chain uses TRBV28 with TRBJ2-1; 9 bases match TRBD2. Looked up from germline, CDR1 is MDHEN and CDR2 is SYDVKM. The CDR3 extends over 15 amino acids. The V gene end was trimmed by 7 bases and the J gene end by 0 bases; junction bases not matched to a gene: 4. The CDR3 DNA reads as TGTGCCAGCACCATTAGCGGGAGCTCCTACAATGAGCAGTTCTTC. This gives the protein CASTISGSSYNEQFF.

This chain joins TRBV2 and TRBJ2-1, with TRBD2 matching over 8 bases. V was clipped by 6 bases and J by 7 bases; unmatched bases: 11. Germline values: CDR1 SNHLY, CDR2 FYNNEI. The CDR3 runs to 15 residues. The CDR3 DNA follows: TGTGCCAGCAGCGTAACTAGCGGATCGCGAAATGAGCAGTTCTTC. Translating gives CASSVTSGSRNEQFF.

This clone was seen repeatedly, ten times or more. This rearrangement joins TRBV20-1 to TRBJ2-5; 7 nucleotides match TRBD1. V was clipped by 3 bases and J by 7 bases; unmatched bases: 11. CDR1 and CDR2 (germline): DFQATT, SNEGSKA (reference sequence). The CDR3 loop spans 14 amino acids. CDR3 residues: CSASLQGSRGTQYF. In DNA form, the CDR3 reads TGCAGTGCTAGTTTACAGGGGAGTCGAGGGACCCAGTACTTC.

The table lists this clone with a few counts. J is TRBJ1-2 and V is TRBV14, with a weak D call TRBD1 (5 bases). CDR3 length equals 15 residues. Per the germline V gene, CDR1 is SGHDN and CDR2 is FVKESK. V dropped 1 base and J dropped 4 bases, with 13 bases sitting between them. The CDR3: CASSQAAGGIYGYTF. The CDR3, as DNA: TGTGCCAGCAGCCAAGCAGCGGGGGGAATCTATGGCTACACCTTC.

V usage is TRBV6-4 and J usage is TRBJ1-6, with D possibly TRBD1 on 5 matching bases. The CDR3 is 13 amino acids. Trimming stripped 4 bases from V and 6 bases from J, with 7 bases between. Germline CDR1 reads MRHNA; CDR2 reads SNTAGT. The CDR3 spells CASSVQGNSPLHF. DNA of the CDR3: TGTGCCAGCAGTGTCCAGGGTAATTCACCCCTCCACTTT.

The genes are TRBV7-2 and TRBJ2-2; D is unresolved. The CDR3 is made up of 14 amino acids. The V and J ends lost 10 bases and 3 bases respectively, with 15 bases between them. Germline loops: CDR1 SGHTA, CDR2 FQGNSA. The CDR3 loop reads CATHGGGYTGELFF. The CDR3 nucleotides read TGTGCCACCCACGGTGGCGGCTACACCGGGGAGCTGTTTTTT.

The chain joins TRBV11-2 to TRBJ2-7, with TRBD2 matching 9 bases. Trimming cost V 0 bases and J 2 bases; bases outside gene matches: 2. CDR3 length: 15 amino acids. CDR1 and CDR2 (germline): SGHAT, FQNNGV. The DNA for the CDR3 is TGTGCCAGCAGCTTAGAACGGACTAGCGCCTACGAGCAGTACTTC. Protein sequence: CASSLERTSAYEQYF.

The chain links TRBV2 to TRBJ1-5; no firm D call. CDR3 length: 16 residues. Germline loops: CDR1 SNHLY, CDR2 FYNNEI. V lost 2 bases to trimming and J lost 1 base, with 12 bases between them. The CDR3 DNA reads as TGTGCCAGCAGTGAATCCGAACAGACCAGCAATCAGCCCCAGCATTTT. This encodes CASSESEQTSNQPQHF.

For the CDR3, the DNA is TGTGCCAGCAGTTACACATACGAGCAGTACTTC. Its translation is CASSYTYEQYF. The rearrangement joins TRBV27 to TRBJ2-7; no clear D. In germline, CDR1 is MNHEY, CDR2 SMNVEV (reference sequence). The V end was cut by 4 bases, the J end by 4 bases, with 5 bases between. The CDR3 totals 11 residues.

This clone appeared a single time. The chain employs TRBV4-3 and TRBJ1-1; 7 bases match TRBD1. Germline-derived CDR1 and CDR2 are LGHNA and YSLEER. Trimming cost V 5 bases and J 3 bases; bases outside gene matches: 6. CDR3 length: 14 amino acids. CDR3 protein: CASSSRGSHTEAFF. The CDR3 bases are TGCGCCAGCAGCAGCAGGGGGTCGCACACTGAAGCTTTCTTT.

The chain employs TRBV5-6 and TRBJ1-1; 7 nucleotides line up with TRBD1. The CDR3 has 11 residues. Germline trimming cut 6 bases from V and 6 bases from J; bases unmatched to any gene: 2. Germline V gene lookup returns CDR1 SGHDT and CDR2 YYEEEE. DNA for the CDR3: TGTGCCAGCAAGGGACAGTCTGAAGCTTTCTTT. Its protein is CASKGQSEAFF.

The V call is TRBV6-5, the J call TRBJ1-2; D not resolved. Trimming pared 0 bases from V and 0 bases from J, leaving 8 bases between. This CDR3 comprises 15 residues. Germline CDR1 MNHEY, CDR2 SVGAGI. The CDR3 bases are TGTGCCAGCAGTTACTCCGGGAGCTCTAACTATGGCTACACCTTC. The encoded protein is CASSYSGSSNYGYTF.

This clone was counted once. This CDR3 reads CASSFPSQETQYF. CDR3 coding DNA: TGTGCCAGCAGCTTCCCCAGCCAAGAGACCCAGTACTTC. The V gene is TRBV5-6, the J gene TRBJ2-5; no reliable D call. The CDR3 consists of 13 residues. The V end was cut by 2 bases, the J end by 1 base, with 6 bases between. Germline V gives CDR1 SGHDT, CDR2 YYEEEE.

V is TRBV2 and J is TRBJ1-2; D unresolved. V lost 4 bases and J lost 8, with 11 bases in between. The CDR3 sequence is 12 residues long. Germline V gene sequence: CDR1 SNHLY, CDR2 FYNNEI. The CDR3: CASSVGGQGYTF. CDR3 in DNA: TGTGCCAGCAGTGTAGGAGGGCAAGGCTACACCTTC. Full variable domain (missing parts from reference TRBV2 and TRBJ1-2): EPEVTQTPSHQVTQMGQEVILRCVPISNHLYFYWYRQILGQKVEFLVSFYNNEISEKSEIFDDQFSVERPDGSNFTLKIRSTKLEDSAMYFCASSVGGQGYTFGSGTRLTVV.

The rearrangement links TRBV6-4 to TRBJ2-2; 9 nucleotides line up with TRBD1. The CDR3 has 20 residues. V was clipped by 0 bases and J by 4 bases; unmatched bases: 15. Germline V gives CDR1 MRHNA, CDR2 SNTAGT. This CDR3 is CASSDSIVGQGSLATGELFF. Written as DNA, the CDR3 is TGTGCCAGCAGTGACTCGATTGTGGGACAGGGTTCGTTGGCCACCGGGGAGCTGTTTTTT.

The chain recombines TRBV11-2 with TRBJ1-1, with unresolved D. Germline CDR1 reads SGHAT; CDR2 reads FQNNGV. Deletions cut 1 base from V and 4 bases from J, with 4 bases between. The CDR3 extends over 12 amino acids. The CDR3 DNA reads TGTGCCAGCAGCTTAGTCAGCACTGAAGCTTTCTTT. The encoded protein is CASSLVSTEAFF.

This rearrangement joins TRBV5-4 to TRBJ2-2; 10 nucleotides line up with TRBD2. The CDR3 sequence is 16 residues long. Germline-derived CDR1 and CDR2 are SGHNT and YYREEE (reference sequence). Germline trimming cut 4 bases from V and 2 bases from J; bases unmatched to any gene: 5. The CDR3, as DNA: TGTGCCAGCAGCCGCACTAGCGGGGCTAACACCGGGGAGCTGTTTTTT. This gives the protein CASSRTSGANTGELFF.

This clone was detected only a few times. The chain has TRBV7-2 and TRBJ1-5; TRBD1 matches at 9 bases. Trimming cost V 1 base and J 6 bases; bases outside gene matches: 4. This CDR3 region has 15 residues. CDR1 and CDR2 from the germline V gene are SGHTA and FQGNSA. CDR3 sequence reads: CASSLVGTGSQPQHF. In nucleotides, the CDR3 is TGTGCCAGCAGCTTAGTGGGGACAGGGTCTCAGCCCCAGCATTTT.

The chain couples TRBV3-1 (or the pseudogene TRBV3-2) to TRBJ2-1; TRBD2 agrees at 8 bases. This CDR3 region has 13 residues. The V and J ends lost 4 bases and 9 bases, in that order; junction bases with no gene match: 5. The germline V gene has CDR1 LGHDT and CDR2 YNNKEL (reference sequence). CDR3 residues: CASSPGLAGEQFF. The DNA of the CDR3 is TGTGCCAGCAGCCCAGGACTAGCAGGTGAGCAGTTCTTC.

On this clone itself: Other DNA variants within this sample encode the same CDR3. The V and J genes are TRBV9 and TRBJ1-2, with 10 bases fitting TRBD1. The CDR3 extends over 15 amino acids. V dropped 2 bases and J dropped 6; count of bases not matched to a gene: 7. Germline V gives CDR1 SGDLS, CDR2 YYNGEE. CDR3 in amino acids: CASSVGQGILHGYTF. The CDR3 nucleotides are TGTGCCAGCAGCGTGGGACAGGGGATTCTGCATGGCTACACCTTC.

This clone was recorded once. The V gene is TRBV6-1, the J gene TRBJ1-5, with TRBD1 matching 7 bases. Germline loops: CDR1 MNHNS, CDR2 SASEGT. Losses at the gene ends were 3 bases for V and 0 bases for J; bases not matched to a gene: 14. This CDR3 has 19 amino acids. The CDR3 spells CASSDRLHGTVYSNQPQHF. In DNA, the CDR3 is TGTGCCAGCAGTGACCGGCTTCATGGGACAGTTTATAGCAATCAGCCCCAGCATTTT.

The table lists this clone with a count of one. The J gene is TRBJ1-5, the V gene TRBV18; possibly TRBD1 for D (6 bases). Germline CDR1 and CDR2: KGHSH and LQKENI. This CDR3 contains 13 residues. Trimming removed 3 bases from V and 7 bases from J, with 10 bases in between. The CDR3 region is CASSPFQGQPQHF. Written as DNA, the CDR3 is TGTGCCAGCTCACCTTTCCAGGGGCAGCCCCAGCATTTT. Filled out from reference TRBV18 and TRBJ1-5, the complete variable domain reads NAGVMQNPRHLVRRRGQEARLRCSPMKGHSHVYWYRQLPEEGLKFMVYLQKENIIDESGMPKERFSAEFPKEGPSILRIQQVVRGDSAAYFCASSPFQGQPQHFGDGTRLSIL.

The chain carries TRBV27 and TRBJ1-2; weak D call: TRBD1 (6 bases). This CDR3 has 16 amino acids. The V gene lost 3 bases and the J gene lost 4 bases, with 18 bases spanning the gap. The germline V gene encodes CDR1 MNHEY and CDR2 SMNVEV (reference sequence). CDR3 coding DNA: TGTGCCAGCAGTTTCCTACTGGGAGGGGGTCTCTATGGCTACACCTTC. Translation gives CASSFLLGGGLYGYTF.

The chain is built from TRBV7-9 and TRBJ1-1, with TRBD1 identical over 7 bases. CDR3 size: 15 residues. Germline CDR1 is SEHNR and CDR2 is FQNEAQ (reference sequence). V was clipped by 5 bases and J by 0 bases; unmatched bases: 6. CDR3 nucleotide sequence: TGTGCCAGCAGCCCACAGGGGCCAATGAACACTGAAGCTTTCTTT. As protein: CASSPQGPMNTEAFF.